A selection of T cell receptor beta chains follows, all from one sample in a study of T cell repertoires in cytomegalovirus infection. TCRdb re-analysed the reads in MiXCR, keeping a single row per CDR3 protein. The sample includes hundreds of thousands of distinct CDR3 sequences, about 33% of them seen just once. These receptors lack a known antigen. The specimen comprised cultured CD8+ T cells from PBMCs, sampled from culture after CMV antigen stimulation. The receptors were gathered from a human donor in good health (CMV status not recorded). Some clones in this sample may be carry-over from other donors' samples. The CDR3 runs from the conserved cysteine through the conserved F or W. D genes are given only for firm matches. The size of a clone is reported for some rows only, either as once, few or many, or as a class for expanded clones.

clone_size	d_call	cdr3_length	v_call	j_call	cdr3_aa	cdr3_nt
.	.	15	TRBV20-1	TRBJ2-2	CSARTERSNTGELFF	TGCAGTGCTAGAACAGAGCGATCGAACACCGGGGAGCTGTTTTTT
many	TRBD1	16	TRBV7-8	TRBJ2-5	CASSPGTGRWEETQYF	TGTGCCAGCAGCCCGGGGACAGGGAGGTGGGAAGAGACCCAGTACTTC
.	TRBD2	15	TRBV13	TRBJ2-5	CASSDRLARGETQYF	TGTGCCAGCAGCGACCGACTAGCACGAGGAGAGACCCAGTACTTC
.	TRBD1	14	TRBV20-1	TRBJ1-2	CSAREDRVRYGYTF	TGCAGTGCTAGAGAGGACAGGGTCCGCTATGGCTACACCTTC
few	.	15	TRBV4-1	TRBJ2-2	CASSPGLASTGELFF	TGCGCCAGCAGCCCGGGGCTAGCGAGCACCGGGGAGCTGTTTTTT
many	TRBD2	16	TRBV7-9	TRBJ2-5	CASSSGSSGLIETQYF	TGTGCCAGCAGCTCGGGATCTAGCGGGCTCATCGAGACCCAGTACTTC
few	TRBD1	16	TRBV18	TRBJ1-2	CASSPPGQPANYGYTF	TGTGCCAGCTCACCACCGGGACAGCCGGCTAACTATGGCTACACCTTC
.	TRBD1	11	TRBV12-3/TRBV12-4	TRBJ1-1	CASSWDRTAFF	TGTGCCAGCAGCTGGGACAGGACCGCTTTCTTT
.	.	15	TRBV7-3	TRBJ2-1	CASSPTGTPYNEQFF	TGTGCCAGCAGCCCGACTGGGACCCCCTACAATGAGCAGTTCTTC
.	.	13	TRBV20-1	TRBJ2-1	CSAGDNFNNEQFF	TGCAGTGCTGGGGACAATTTTAACAATGAGCAGTTCTTC
.	.	9	TRBV20-1	TRBJ1-1	CSASYEAFF	TGCAGTGCTAGTTATGAAGCTTTCTTT